What follows are 5 T cell receptor beta chains derived from one specimen sequenced in a study of T cell responses to AZD1222 COVID-19 vaccine. The method was immunoSEQ multiplex PCR; TCRdb's version includes in-frame clones alone and lacks a portion of them. The sample lists fewer than 200,000 clones; 75% to 90% were seen once. This specimen consisted of peripheral blood, obtained 28 days after the second dose of the MenACWY control vaccine. Receptors originate from an adult who received the MenACWY meningococcal vaccine as a control.

V and J are TRBV5-1 and TRBJ2-1; D gene uncertain. The V end was cut by 0 bases, the J end by 7 bases, with 17 bases between. This CDR3 is built from 16 residues. Germline lookup yields CDR1 SGHRS and CDR2 YFSETQ. The chain's CDR3 is CASSLAVTNLKNEQFF. The DNA for the CDR3 is TGCGCCAGCAGCTTGGCTGTTACGAACTTGAAGAATGAGCAGTTCTTC. Drawing the rest from reference TRBV5-1 and TRBJ2-1, the complete variable domain is KAGVTQTPRYLIKTRGQQVTLSCSPISGHRSVSWYQQTPGQGLQFLFEYFSETQRNKGNFPGRFSGRQFSNSRSEMNVSTLELGDSALYLCASSLAVTNLKNEQFFGPGTRLTVL.

V and J are TRBV28 and TRBJ1-2; no clear D gene. The CDR3 has 13 amino acids. Germline CDR1 reads MDHEN; CDR2 reads SYDVKM. Trimming stripped 7 bases from V and 5 bases from J, with 14 bases between. DNA for the CDR3: TGTGCCAGCACCCTTGGAGGAAGATATGGCTACACCTTC. Translating it yields CASTLGGRYGYTF.

This chain joins TRBV5-1 and TRBJ1-6; 8 bases align to TRBD1. Trimming at V came to 3 bases and at J to 8 bases, leaving 7 bases not matched to a gene. CDR1 is SGHRS, CDR2 YFSETQ, per germline. The CDR3 consists of 15 residues. CDR3: CASSYDRGGYSPLHF. In DNA form, the CDR3 reads TGCGCCAGCAGCTATGACAGGGGCGGATATTCACCCCTCCACTTT.

The rearrangement uses TRBV6-5 and TRBJ1-6, with D perhaps TRBD1 (5 bases). Germline CDR1 reads MNHEY; CDR2 reads SVGAGI. CDR3 size: 15 residues. The V and J ends lost 9 bases and 7 bases respectively, with 19 bases between them. CDR3 loop: CASSPGFDINSPLHF. The CDR3 nucleotides read TGTGCCAGTTCCCCAGGGTTCGACATAAATTCACCCCTCCACTTT.

The V and J genes are TRBV6-5 and TRBJ2-7; no firm D call. The CDR3 length is 14 residues. The V and J ends lost 6 bases and 0 bases respectively, with 12 bases between them. Germline-derived CDR1 and CDR2 are MNHEY and SVGAGI. This CDR3 reads CASRERPSSYEQYF. The CDR3 DNA is TGTGCCAGCAGGGAGCGTCCCAGCTCCTACGAGCAGTACTTC.